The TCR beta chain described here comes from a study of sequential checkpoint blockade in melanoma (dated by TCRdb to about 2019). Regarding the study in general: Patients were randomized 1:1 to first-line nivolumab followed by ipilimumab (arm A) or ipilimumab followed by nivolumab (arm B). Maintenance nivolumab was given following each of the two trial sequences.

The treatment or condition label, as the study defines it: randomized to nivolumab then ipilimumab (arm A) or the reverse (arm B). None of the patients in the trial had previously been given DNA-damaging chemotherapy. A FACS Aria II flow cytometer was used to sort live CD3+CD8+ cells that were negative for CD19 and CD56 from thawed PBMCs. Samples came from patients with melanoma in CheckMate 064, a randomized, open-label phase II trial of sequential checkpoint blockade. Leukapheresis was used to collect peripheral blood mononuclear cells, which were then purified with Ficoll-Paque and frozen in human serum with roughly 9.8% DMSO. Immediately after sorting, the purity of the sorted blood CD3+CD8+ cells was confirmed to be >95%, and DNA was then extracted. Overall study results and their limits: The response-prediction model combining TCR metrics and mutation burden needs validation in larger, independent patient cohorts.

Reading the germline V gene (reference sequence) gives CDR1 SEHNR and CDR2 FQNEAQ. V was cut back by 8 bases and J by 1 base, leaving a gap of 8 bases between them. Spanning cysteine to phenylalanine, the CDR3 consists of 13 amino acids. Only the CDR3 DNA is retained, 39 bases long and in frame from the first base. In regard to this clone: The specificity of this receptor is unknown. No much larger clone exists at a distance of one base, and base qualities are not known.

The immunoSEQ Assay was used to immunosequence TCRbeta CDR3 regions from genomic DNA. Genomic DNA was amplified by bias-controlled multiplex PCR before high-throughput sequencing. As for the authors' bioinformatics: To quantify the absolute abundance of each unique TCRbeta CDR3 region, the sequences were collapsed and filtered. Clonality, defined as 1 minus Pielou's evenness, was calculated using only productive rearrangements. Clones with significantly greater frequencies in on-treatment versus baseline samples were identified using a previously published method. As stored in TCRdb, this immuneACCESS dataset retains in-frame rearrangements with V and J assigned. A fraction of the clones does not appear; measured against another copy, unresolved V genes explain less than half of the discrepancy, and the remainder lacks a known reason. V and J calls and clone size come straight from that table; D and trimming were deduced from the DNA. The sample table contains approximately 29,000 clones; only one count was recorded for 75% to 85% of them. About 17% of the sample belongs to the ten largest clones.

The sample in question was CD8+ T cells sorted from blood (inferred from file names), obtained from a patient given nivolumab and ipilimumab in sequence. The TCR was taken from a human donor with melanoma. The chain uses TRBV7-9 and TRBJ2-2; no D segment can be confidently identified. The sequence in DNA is TGTGCCAGCCTGAGAGGGAACACCGGGGAGCTGTTTTTT. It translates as CASLRGNTGELFF.